This TCR beta chain was sequenced for a study of shared clonotypes between healthy human individuals. Points from the study as a whole: The four-donor shared clonotypes exceeded non-shared clonotypes in generation probability, with non-shared ones scoring lower.

The healthy adult donors were HIV-negative and reported no recent acute infections or vaccinations. TCRdb keeps only in-frame clones here, not all; method: immunoSEQ multiplex PCR. Among about 380,000 clones listed, just over 95% were seen once. On this clone itself: Its target is not known.

The CDR3 has 13 amino acids. Trimming shortened V by 4 bases and J by 1 base, and 5 bases separated the two germline ends. Germline V gives CDR1 SQVTM, CDR2 ANQGSEA. This rearrangement joins TRBV29-1 to TRBJ2-6; D gene uncertain. The source is a man aged 30-40 years in good health. The sequenced sample was memory CD8+ T cells sorted from blood. Subset given: CD45RO+ cells pooled with CCR7-negative TemRA cells. Here the CDR3 reads CSVVESGANVLTF. The CDR3 DNA reads as TGCAGCGTTGTTGAGTCTGGGGCCAACGTCCTGACTTTC.